This T cell receptor beta chain is from a study of T cell changes during pregnancy in multiple sclerosis. V shed 4 bases and J 7 bases; nucleotides not matched to a gene: 15. The CDR3 has 15 amino acids. Germline CDR1 and CDR2: GTSNPN and SVGIG (reference sequence). Clones were read by immunoSEQ multiplex PCR, and TCRdb kept only the in-frame ones, dropping some. The sample consists of under 150,000 clones, about 96% of them appearing once. This sequence joins TRBV30 and TRBJ2-7; 8 nucleotides line up with TRBD2. This sequence was found in a female donor with multiple sclerosis, enrolled in a pregnancy study. The material sequenced was peripheral blood, taken after pregnancy. As DNA, the CDR3 is TGTGCCTGGAAACGTAGCGGGATGGGAGGGAGTGAGCAGTACTTC. Amino acids: CAWKRSGMGGSEQYF.